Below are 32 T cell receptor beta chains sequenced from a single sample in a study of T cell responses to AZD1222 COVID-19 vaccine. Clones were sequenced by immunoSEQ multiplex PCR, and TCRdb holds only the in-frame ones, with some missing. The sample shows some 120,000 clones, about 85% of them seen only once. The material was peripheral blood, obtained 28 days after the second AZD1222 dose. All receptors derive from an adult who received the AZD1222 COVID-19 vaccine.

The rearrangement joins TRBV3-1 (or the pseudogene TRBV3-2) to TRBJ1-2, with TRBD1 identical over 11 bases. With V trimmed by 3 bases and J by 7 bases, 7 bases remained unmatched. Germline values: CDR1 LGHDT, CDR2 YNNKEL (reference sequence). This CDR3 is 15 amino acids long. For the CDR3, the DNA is TGTGCCAGCAGCCAGGGGCGGACAGGGGGCAGTGGCTACACCTTC. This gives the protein CASSQGRTGGSGYTF.

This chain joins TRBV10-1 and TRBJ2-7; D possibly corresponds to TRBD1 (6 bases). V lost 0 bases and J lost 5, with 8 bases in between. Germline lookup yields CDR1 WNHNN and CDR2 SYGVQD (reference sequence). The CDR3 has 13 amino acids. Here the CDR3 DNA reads TGCGCCAGCAGTGAGTCGAGGGGGAACGAGCAGTACTTC. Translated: CASSESRGNEQYF.

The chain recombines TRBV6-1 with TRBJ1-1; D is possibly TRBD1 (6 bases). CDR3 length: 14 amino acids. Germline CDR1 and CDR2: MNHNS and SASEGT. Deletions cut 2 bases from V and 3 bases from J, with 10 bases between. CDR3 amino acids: CASSERGGDTEAFF. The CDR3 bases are TGTGCCAGCAGTGAAAGGGGGGGGGACACTGAAGCTTTCTTT.

CDR3 coding DNA: TGTGCCAGCAGTTACTCGAGGGGGAGAAATCAGCCCCAGCATTTT. It is translated as CASSYSRGRNQPQHF. The chain couples TRBV6-5 to TRBJ1-5, with D maybe TRBD1 (6 bases). The CDR3 runs 15 residues. Trimming cost V 0 bases and J 4 bases, with 10 bases left between them. Germline-derived CDR1 and CDR2 are MNHEY and SVGAGI.

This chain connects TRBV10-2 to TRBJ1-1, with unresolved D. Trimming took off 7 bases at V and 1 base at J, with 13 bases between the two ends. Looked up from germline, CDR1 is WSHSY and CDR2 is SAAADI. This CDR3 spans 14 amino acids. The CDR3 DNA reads TGCGCCAGCAACCCTGTCTTGGGGAACACTGAAGCTTTCTTT. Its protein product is CASNPVLGNTEAFF.

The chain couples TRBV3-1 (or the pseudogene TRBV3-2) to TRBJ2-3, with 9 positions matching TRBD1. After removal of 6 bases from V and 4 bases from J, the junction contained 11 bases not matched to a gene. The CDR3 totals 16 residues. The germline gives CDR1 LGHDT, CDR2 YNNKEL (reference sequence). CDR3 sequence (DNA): TGTGCCAGCAGTGCAAGCATGGACAGGGGACCAGATACGCAGTATTTT. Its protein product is CASSASMDRGPDTQYF.

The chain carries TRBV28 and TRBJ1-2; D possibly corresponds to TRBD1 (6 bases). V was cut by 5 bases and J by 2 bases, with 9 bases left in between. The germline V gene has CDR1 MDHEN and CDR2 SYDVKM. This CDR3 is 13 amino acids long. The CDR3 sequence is CASSPGQNYGYTF. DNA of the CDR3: TGTGCCAGCAGTCCTGGACAGAACTATGGCTACACCTTC.

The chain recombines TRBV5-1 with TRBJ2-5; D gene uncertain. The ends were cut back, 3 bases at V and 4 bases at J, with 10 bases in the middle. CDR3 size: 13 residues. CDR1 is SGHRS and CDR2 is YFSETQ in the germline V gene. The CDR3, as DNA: TGCGCCAGCAGCTCTGGATGGTCAGAGACCCAGTACTTC. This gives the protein CASSSGWSETQYF.

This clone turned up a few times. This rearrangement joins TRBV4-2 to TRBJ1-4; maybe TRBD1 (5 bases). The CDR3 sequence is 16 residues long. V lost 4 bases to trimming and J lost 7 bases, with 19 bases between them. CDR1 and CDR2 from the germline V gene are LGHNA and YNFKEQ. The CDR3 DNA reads TGTGCCAGCAGCCCAGACGCGGGGGGTGGTAGTGAAAAACTGTTTTTT. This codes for CASSPDAGGGSEKLFF.

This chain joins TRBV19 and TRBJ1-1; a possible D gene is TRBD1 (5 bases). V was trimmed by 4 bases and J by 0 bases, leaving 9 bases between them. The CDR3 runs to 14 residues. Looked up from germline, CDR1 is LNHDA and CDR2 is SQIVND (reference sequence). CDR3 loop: CASSRDGMNTEAFF. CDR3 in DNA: TGTGCCAGTAGTAGGGACGGTATGAACACTGAAGCTTTCTTT.

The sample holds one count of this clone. Here the CDR3 reads CASFPTGAEQFF. In nucleotides, the CDR3 is TGTGCCAGTTTCCCCACCGGGGCCGAGCAGTTCTTC. V is TRBV2 and J is TRBJ2-1, with D tentatively TRBD1 or TRBD2 (5 bases each). Germline V gives CDR1 SNHLY, CDR2 FYNNEI. V was cut by 9 bases and J by 10 bases, with 16 bases left in between. The CDR3 length is 12 residues.

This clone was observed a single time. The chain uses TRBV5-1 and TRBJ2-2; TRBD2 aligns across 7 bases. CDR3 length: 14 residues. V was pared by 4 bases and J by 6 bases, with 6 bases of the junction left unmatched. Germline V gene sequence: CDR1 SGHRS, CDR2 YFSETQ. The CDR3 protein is CASSGTISPGELFF. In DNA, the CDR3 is TGCGCCAGCAGCGGGACTATTAGCCCCGGGGAGCTGTTTTTT. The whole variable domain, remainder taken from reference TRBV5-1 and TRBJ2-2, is KAGVTQTPRYLIKTRGQQVTLSCSPISGHRSVSWYQQTPGQGLQFLFEYFSETQRNKGNFPGRFSGRQFSNSRSEMNVSTLELGDSALYLCASSGTISPGELFFGEGSRLTVL.

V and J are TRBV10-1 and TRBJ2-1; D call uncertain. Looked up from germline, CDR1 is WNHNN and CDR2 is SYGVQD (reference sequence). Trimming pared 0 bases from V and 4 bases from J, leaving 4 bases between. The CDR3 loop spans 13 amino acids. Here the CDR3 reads CASSESEYNEQFF. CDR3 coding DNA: TGCGCCAGCAGTGAGTCCGAGTACAATGAGCAGTTCTTC.

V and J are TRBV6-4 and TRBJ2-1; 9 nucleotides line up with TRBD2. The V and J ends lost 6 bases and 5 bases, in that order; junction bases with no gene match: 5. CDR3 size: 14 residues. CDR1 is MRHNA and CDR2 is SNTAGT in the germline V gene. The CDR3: CASRAGGRNNEQFF. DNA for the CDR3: TGTGCCAGCAGAGCGGGGGGAAGGAACAATGAGCAGTTCTTC.

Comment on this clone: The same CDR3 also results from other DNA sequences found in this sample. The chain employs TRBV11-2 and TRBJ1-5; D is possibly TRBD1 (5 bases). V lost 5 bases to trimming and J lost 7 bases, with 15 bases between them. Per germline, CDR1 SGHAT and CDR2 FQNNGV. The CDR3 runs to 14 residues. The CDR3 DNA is TGTGCCAGCAGCCCCCATGGGGGTGGACAGCCCCAGCATTTT. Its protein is CASSPHGGGQPQHF. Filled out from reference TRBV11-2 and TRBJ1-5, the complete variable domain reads EAGVAQSPRYKIIEKRQSVAFWCNPISGHATLYWYQQILGQGPKLLIQFQNNGVVDDSQLPKDRFSAERLKGVDSTLKIQPAKLEDSAVYLCASSPHGGGQPQHFGDGTRLSIL.

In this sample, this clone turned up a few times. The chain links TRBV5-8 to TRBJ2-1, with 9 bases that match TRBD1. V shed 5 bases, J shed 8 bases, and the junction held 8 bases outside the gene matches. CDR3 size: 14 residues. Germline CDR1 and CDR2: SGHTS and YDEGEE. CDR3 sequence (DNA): TGTGCCAGCAGGGCGGACAGGGGTGCATATGAGCAGTTCTTC. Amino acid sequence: CASRADRGAYEQFF.

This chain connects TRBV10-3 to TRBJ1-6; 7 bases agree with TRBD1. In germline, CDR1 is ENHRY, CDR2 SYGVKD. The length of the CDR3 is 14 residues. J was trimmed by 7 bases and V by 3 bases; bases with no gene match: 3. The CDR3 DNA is TGTGCCATCAGTGAAAGGGACAGAAATTCACCCCTCCACTTT. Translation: CAISERDRNSPLHF.

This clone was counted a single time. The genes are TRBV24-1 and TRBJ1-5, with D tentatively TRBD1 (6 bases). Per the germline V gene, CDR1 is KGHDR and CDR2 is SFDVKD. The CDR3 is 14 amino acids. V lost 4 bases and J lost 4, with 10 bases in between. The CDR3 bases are TGTGCCACCAGTGAGCCAGGACAGAATCAGCCCCAGCATTTT. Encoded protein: CATSEPGQNQPQHF.

The CDR3 DNA follows: TGTGCCAGCAGTCCACCCCCAGCGAACTATGGCTACACCTTC. Encoded protein: CASSPPPANYGYTF. The genes are TRBV28 and TRBJ1-2, with unresolved D. Trimming left V 5 bases short and J 2 bases short, with 12 bases between. Germline CDR1 reads MDHEN; CDR2 reads SYDVKM. CDR3 length: 14 residues.

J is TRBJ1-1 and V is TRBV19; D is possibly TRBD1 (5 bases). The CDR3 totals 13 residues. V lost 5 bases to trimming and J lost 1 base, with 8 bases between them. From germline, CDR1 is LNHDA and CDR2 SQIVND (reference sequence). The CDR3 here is CASSVTENTEAFF. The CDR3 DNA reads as TGTGCCAGTAGTGTGACAGAGAACACTGAAGCTTTCTTT.

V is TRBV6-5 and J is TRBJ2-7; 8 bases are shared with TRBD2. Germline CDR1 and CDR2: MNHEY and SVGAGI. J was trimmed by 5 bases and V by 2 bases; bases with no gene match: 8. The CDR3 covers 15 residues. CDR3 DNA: TGTGCCAGCAGTTACACCGGGGGGGCCTCAAACGAGCAGTACTTC. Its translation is CASSYTGGASNEQYF.

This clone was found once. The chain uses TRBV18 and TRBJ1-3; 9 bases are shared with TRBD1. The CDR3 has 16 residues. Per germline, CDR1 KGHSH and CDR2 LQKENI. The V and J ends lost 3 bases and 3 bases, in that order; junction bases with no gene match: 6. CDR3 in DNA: TGTGCCAGCTCACCGGTGACAGGGGGAAGTGGAAACACCATATATTTT. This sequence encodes CASSPVTGGSGNTIYF.

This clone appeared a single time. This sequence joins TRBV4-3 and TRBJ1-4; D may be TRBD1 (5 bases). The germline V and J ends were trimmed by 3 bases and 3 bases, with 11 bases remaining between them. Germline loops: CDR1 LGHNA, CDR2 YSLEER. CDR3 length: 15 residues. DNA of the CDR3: TGCGCCAGCAGCCAGTCCCAGGGATCTAATGAAAAACTGTTTTTT. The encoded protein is CASSQSQGSNEKLFF.

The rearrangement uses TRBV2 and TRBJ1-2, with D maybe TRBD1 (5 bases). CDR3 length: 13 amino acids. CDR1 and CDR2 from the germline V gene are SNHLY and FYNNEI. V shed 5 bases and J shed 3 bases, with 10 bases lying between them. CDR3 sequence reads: CASSSDSYYGYTF. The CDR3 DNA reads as TGTGCCAGCAGTTCTGACAGTTACTATGGCTACACCTTC. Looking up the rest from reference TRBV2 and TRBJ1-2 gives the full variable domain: EPEVTQTPSHQVTQMGQEVILRCVPISNHLYFYWYRQILGQKVEFLVSFYNNEISEKSEIFDDQFSVERPDGSNFTLKIRSTKLEDSAMYFCASSSDSYYGYTFGSGTRLTVV.

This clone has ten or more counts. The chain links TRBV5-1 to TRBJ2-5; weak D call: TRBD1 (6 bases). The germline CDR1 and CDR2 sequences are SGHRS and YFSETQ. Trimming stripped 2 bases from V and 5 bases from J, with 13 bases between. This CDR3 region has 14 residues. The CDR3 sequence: CASSLTGLGETQYF. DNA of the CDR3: TGCGCCAGCAGCTTAACAGGGTTAGGGGAGACCCAGTACTTC.

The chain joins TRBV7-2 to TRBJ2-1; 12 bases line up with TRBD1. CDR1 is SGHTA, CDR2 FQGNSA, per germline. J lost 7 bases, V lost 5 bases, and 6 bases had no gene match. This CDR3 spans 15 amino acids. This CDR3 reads CASSARDRGRNEQFF. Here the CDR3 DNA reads TGTGCCAGCAGCGCCCGGGACAGGGGGCGGAATGAGCAGTTCTTC. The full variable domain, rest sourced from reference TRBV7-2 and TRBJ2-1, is GAGVSQSPSNKVTEKGKDVELRCDPISGHTALYWYRQSLGQGLEFLIYFQGNSAPDKSGLPSDRFSAERTGGSVSTLTIQRTQQEDSAVYLCASSARDRGRNEQFFGPGTRLTVL.

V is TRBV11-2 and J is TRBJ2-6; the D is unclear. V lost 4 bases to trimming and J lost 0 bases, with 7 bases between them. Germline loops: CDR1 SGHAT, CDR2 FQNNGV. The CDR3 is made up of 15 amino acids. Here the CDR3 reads CASSSGLSGANVLTF. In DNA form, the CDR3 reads TGTGCCAGCAGCTCGGGCCTCTCTGGGGCCAACGTCCTGACTTTC.

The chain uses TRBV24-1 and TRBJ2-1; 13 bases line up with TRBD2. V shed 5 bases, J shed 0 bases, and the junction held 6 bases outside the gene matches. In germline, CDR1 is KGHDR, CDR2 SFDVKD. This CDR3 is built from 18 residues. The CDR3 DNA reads TGTGCCACCAGTGGGAGGACTAGCGGGGGAAGCTCCTACAATGAGCAGTTCTTC. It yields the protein CATSGRTSGGSSYNEQFF.

The DNA for the CDR3 is TGTGCCAGCAGCCAAGCCAGGGGAGATCGTGGCTACACCTTC. As protein: CASSQARGDRGYTF. V gene TRBV3-1 (or the pseudogene TRBV3-2) combines with J gene TRBJ1-2, with D perhaps matching TRBD1 (6 bases). V was trimmed by 1 base and J by 7 bases, leaving 13 bases between them. Germline V gives CDR1 LGHDT, CDR2 YNNKEL (reference sequence). This CDR3 has 14 residues.

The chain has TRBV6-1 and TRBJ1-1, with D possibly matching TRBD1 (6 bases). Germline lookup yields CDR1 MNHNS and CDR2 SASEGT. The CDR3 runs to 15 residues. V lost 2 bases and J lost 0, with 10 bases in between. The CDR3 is CASSERGDMNTEAFF. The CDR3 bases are TGTGCCAGCAGTGAACGCGGGGACATGAACACTGAAGCTTTCTTT.

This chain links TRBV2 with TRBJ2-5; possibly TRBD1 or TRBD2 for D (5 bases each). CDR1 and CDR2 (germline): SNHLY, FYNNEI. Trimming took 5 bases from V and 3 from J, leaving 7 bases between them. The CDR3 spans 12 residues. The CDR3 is CASSRGEETQYF. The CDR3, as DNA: TGTGCCAGCAGTCGAGGGGAAGAGACCCAGTACTTC.

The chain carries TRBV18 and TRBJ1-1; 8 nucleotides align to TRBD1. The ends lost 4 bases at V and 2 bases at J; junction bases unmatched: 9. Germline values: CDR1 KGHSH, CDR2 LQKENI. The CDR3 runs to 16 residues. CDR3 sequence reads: CASSQNGGQENTEAFF. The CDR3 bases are TGTGCCAGCTCACAGAACGGGGGACAGGAAAACACTGAAGCTTTCTTT.